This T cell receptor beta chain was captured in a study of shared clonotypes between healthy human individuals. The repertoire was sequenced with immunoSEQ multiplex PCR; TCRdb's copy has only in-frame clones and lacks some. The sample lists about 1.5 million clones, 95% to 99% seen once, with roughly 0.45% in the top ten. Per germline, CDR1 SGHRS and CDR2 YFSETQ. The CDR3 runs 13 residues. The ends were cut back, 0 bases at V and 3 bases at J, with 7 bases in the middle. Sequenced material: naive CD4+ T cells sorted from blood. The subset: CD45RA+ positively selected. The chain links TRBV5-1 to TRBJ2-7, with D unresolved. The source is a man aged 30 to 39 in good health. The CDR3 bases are TGCGCCAGCAGCTTGGGCTTCAACTACGAGCAGTACTTC. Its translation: CASSLGFNYEQYF.